This entry concerns a single T cell receptor beta chain. The CDR3 spans 12 residues. In germline, CDR1 is LNHDA, CDR2 SQIVND (reference sequence). V shed 5 bases and J shed 2 bases, with 4 bases lying between them. These data come from a study of PD-L1 blockade in urothelial cancer. Across the whole study: There were a median of around 140,000 T cells in blood samples.

Time point defined: pretreatment peripheral blood. Disease in patients was locally advanced or metastatic urothelial carcinoma. Repertoires were generated with immunoSEQ multiplex PCR, while TCRdb's copy carries only in-frame clones and drops some. The repertoire holds 60,000 to 65,000 clones, with about four fifths as singletons. The chain links TRBV19 to TRBJ2-1; D remains ambiguous. The specimen was PBMCs, collected around atezolizumab (anti-PD-L1) treatment. The clonotype comes from a man between 65 and 85 years old with urothelial cancer. The CDR3 DNA sequence: TGTGCCAGTAGTTTCGCCTACAATGAGCAGTTCTTC. This codes for CASSFAYNEQFF.